This T cell receptor (beta chain) was recovered during a study of shared clonotypes between healthy human individuals. On the study more broadly: Participating donors consisted of a couple of women and a few men aged 18 to 49.

Data came from immunoSEQ multiplex PCR; TCRdb stores just in-frame clones and leaves some out. The table includes about 680,000 clones, approximately 75% detected once. In its sample, this clone was seen a few times. What it binds is not known. Study-wide findings and caveats: The sampled material consisted only of blood, and tissue repertoires are likely to differ.

Only Caucasian adults living in Nashville, Tennessee served as donors. Deletions cut 1 base from V and 3 bases from J, with 4 bases between. Per the germline V gene, CDR1 is SEHNR and CDR2 is FQNEAQ (reference sequence). The CDR3 has 13 amino acids. The sequence was obtained from a woman aged 30 to 39 in good health. This chain connects TRBV7-9 to TRBJ1-5; D not resolved. The sequenced material came from memory CD4+ T cells sorted from blood. The subset is: CD45RA-negative fraction. This CDR3 reads CASSLGFNQPQHF. CDR3 in DNA: TGTGCCAGCAGCTTAGGGTTCAATCAGCCCCAGCATTTT.